These 31 T cell receptor beta chains were all obtained from the same sample, sequenced in a study of Ad26.COV2.S vaccination and SARS-CoV-2 variants. Treatment: some 20 received Ad26.COV2.S at low or high dose, single or two shots; roughly five received placebo; per-sample allocation not given. All samples were drawn on day 63, counting from the first vaccine or placebo injection. TCRdb's table, derived via immunoSEQ multiplex PCR, lists solely in-frame clones and lacks some. The profile shows approximately 420,000 clones, roughly nine tenths of them singletons. The source material was peripheral blood, sampled in a trial of Ad26.COV2.S vaccine versus placebo. All receptors derive from a person aged 18-65 years who received the Ad26.COV2.S COVID-19 vaccine or a placebo.

This clone was picked up many times. The chain couples TRBV6-4 to TRBJ2-1; 9 bases align to TRBD2. The germline gives CDR1 MRHNA, CDR2 SNTAGT. Losses at the gene ends were 2 bases for V and 4 bases for J; bases not matched to a gene: 3. The CDR3 spans 15 residues. The CDR3 spells CASSDASGGYNEQFF. For the CDR3, the DNA is TGTGCCAGCAGTGACGCGAGCGGGGGGTACAATGAGCAGTTCTTC.

This clone has a single count. V usage is TRBV7-2 and J usage is TRBJ1-2; 8 bases fit TRBD1. V was pared by 3 bases and J by 7 bases, with 4 bases of the junction left unmatched. This CDR3 has 13 residues. Germline lookup yields CDR1 SGHTA and CDR2 FQGNSA. CDR3 loop: CASSFTGGIGYTF. The CDR3 DNA reads TGTGCCAGCAGCTTTACAGGGGGTATTGGCTACACCTTC.

The chain carries TRBV9 and TRBJ2-3; maybe TRBD2 (7 bases). Germline CDR1 and CDR2: SGDLS and YYNGEE. Trimming left V 4 bases short and J 2 bases short, with 14 bases between. This CDR3 comprises 15 residues. This chain's CDR3 is CASSSGGPHTDTQYF. CDR3 nucleotides: TGTGCCAGCAGCTCCGGGGGGCCTCACACAGATACGCAGTATTTT.

The chain combines TRBV5-1 with TRBJ1-2; 7 bases are shared with TRBD1. Germline V gives CDR1 SGHRS, CDR2 YFSETQ. This CDR3 spans 16 amino acids. With 0 bases clipped from V and 4 bases from J, the junction kept 9 bases outside the gene matches. CDR3 bases: TGCGCCAGCAGCTTGGAGCTCTCGGACAGGTTCTATGGCTACACCTTC. It specifies CASSLELSDRFYGYTF.

V usage is TRBV6-6 and J usage is TRBJ2-5; no clear D gene. The CDR3 is made up of 14 amino acids. Per the germline V gene, CDR1 is MNHNY and CDR2 is SVGAGI (reference sequence). V was trimmed by 6 bases and J by 2 bases, leaving 13 bases between them. Here the CDR3 reads CASSPGRDQETQYF. CDR3 coding DNA: TGTGCCAGCAGCCCGGGCCGAGATCAAGAGACCCAGTACTTC.

This clone was recorded only once. The chain joins TRBV20-1 to TRBJ1-2, with 9 bases lining up with TRBD1. The V segment lost 3 bases and the J segment 5 bases; nucleotides outside the gene matches: 7. CDR1 DFQATT and CDR2 SNEGSKA come from the germline V gene (reference sequence). CDR3 size: 14 residues. The CDR3 region is CSASAGQGSYGYTF. In nucleotides, the CDR3 is TGCAGTGCTAGTGCCGGACAGGGGAGTTATGGCTACACCTTC.

The rearrangement joins TRBV7-2 to TRBJ1-6, with D hard to call. The germline V gene encodes CDR1 SGHTA and CDR2 FQGNSA. V was shortened by 6 bases and J by 13 bases, with 16 bases between the two germline ends. This CDR3 contains 13 residues. For the CDR3, the DNA is TGTGCCAGCAGACGTACAACGGGGTTTCCCCTCCACTTT. Its protein is CASRRTTGFPLHF.

The rearrangement joins TRBV18 to TRBJ1-2; 10 nucleotides match TRBD1. V lost 3 bases, J lost 6 bases, and 4 bases stayed unmatched. The CDR3 sequence is 14 residues long. The V gene's germline CDR1 is KGHSH and CDR2 LQKENI. CDR3 DNA sequence: TGTGCCAGCTCACCGCGGGACAGGGGAGATGGCTACACCTTC. Protein sequence: CASSPRDRGDGYTF.

The rearrangement uses TRBV27 and TRBJ1-2; the D gene is possibly TRBD1 (5 bases). V was shortened by 2 bases and J by 7 bases, with 11 bases between the two germline ends. Germline V gene lookup returns CDR1 MNHEY and CDR2 SMNVEV (reference sequence). The CDR3 has 13 amino acids. The CDR3, as DNA: TGTGCCAGCAGTTTAAAGGGGAGTAGTGGCTACACCTTC. Amino acid sequence: CASSLKGSSGYTF.

The chain carries TRBV27 and TRBJ2-7, with D perhaps TRBD1 (6 bases). Germline loops: CDR1 MNHEY, CDR2 SMNVEV (reference sequence). The V gene lost 4 bases and the J gene lost 1 base, with 17 bases spanning the gap. CDR3 length: 16 residues. Here the CDR3 reads CASSSGHGMGSYEQYF. CDR3 coding DNA: TGTGCCAGCAGTTCGGGACATGGCATGGGTTCCTACGAGCAGTACTTC.

The genes are TRBV11-2 and TRBJ2-2; 10 bases align to TRBD2. This CDR3 comprises 19 residues. Germline loops: CDR1 SGHAT, CDR2 FQNNGV. The V gene end was trimmed by 1 base and the J gene end by 7 bases; junction bases not matched to a gene: 15. CDR3 nucleotide sequence: TGTGCCAGCAGCTTAGCCTTCCAGCGGGGGGGCCCGAGGGTCGGGGAGCTGTTTTTT. Translation gives CASSLAFQRGGPRVGELFF.

The chain carries TRBV4-1 and TRBJ1-1; possible D gene TRBD1, 5 bases. The CDR3 has 15 amino acids. CDR1 is MGHRA, CDR2 YSYEKL, per germline. Between the trimmed V and J ends, which lost 4 bases and 0 bases, there was a span of 12 bases. CDR3 sequence (DNA): TGCGCCAGCAGCCCCGGGGAGGGGCTGAACACTGAAGCTTTCTTT. The encoded protein is CASSPGEGLNTEAFF.

This chain joins TRBV9 and TRBJ2-3, with TRBD1 matching over 10 bases. The germline V gene has CDR1 SGDLS and CDR2 YYNGEE. The CDR3 loop spans 18 amino acids. Germline trimming cut 3 bases from V and 2 bases from J; bases unmatched to any gene: 12. CDR3 nucleotide sequence: TGTGCCAGCAGCGCCCTCGTCTCCGGGACAGGGGTCACAGATACGCAGTATTTT. As protein: CASSALVSGTGVTDTQYF.

This chain connects TRBV6-2 or TRBV6-3 to TRBJ2-1; the match to TRBD2 covers 16 bases. Germline V gene sequence: CDR1 MNHEY, CDR2 SVGEGT. V shed 7 bases, J shed 8 bases, and the junction held 5 bases outside the gene matches. The CDR3 totals 15 residues. The CDR3 coding sequence is TGTGCCAGCATCCCGGGACTAGCGGGGGGGGATGAGCAGTTCTTC. It codes for CASIPGLAGGDEQFF.

V is TRBV19 and J is TRBJ1-2, with TRBD1 identical over 7 bases. Losses at the gene ends were 3 bases for V and 7 bases for J; bases not matched to a gene: 8. The CDR3 covers 14 residues. CDR1 is LNHDA, CDR2 SQIVND, per germline (reference sequence). The CDR3 region is CASSMTGTGSGYTF. The CDR3 DNA sequence: TGTGCCAGTAGTATGACAGGGACCGGGAGTGGCTACACCTTC. The variable domain in full, with the rest retrieved from reference TRBV19 and TRBJ1-2, is DGGITQSPKYLFRKEGQNVTLSCEQNLNHDAMYWYRQDPGQGLRLIYYSQIVNDFQKGDIAEGYSVSREKKESFPLTVTSAQKNPTAFYLCASSMTGTGSGYTFGSGTRLTVV.

The J gene is TRBJ1-2, the V gene TRBV10-1; D gene ambiguous. V was shortened by 0 bases and J by 3 bases, with 8 bases between the two germline ends. Germline V gives CDR1 WNHNN, CDR2 SYGVQD (reference sequence). The CDR3 spans 14 residues. In DNA, the CDR3 is TGCGCCAGCAGTGAGTCGGGGTGGGACTATGGCTACACCTTC. Translated, it gives CASSESGWDYGYTF.

The chain carries TRBV7-9 and TRBJ1-2; 9 positions agree with TRBD1. Germline-derived CDR1 and CDR2 are SEHNR and FQNEAQ (reference sequence). With V trimmed by 1 base and J by 6 bases, 9 bases remained unmatched. This CDR3 spans 16 amino acids. CDR3: CASSLGGNRGRDGYTF. The CDR3 region has the DNA TGTGCCAGCAGCTTAGGGGGTAACAGGGGGCGTGATGGCTACACCTTC.

The chain has TRBV5-1 and TRBJ2-7, with a possible D match to TRBD1 (5 bases). Germline values: CDR1 SGHRS, CDR2 YFSETQ. CDR3 length: 15 residues. V dropped 0 bases and J dropped 0 bases, with 10 bases sitting between them. The CDR3 coding sequence is TGCGCCAGCAGCTTGGACAGGACGAGCTCCTACGAGCAGTACTTC. It yields the protein CASSLDRTSSYEQYF.

V usage is TRBV7-9 and J usage is TRBJ1-5; D remains unclear. The V end lost 4 bases, the J end lost 3 bases, and 16 bases lay between the germline ends. This CDR3 contains 16 residues. CDR1 is SEHNR, CDR2 FQNEAQ, per germline (reference sequence). CDR3: CASSSSFWQPNQPQHF. DNA of the CDR3: TGTGCCAGCAGCTCCAGTTTTTGGCAGCCCAATCAGCCCCAGCATTTT.

This chain links TRBV6-5 with TRBJ1-1; D call uncertain. Trimming removed 8 bases from V and 1 base from J, with 11 bases in between. CDR1 and CDR2 from the germline V gene are MNHEY and SVGAGI. CDR3 length equals 13 residues. CDR3 sequence (DNA): TGTGCCAGCGAATTAAAGGGGAACACTGAAGCTTTCTTT. It translates to CASELKGNTEAFF.

The chain has TRBV5-1 and TRBJ2-4, with D possibly matching TRBD1 (6 bases). This CDR3 is built from 14 residues. Per the germline V gene, CDR1 is SGHRS and CDR2 is YFSETQ. V was cut by 4 bases and J by 4 bases, with 12 bases left in between. CDR3: CASSPNTGKNIQYF. The DNA of the CDR3 is TGCGCCAGCAGCCCCAATACAGGGAAAAACATTCAGTACTTC.

The chain uses TRBV7-9 and TRBJ2-3; no clear D gene. V lost 1 base, J lost 9 bases, and 11 bases lay in between. Germline V gene data show CDR1 as SEHNR and CDR2 as FQNEAQ (reference sequence). The CDR3 spans 13 residues. The CDR3 sequence: CASSLGPEETQYF. The CDR3 DNA reads TGTGCCAGCAGCTTAGGACCCGAGGAGACGCAGTATTTT.

The genes are TRBV7-2 and TRBJ1-1; the D gene is possibly TRBD1 (5 bases). The CDR3 extends over 14 amino acids. Germline lookup yields CDR1 SGHTA and CDR2 FQGNSA. V lost 4 bases and J 5 bases, leaving 14 bases between the germline ends. CDR3 DNA: TGTGCCAGCAGCTCCCCCGGGGGTCGGACTGAAGCTTTCTTT. The encoded protein is CASSSPGGRTEAFF.

The V gene is TRBV7-9, the J gene TRBJ2-5, with D unclear. With 6 bases removed from V and 2 bases from J, the gap between germline ends came to 19 bases. Looked up from germline, CDR1 is SEHNR and CDR2 is FQNEAQ (reference sequence). The CDR3 sequence is 16 residues long. Here the CDR3 DNA reads TGTGCCAGCAGTTACTGGACCTTGTTACCTCAAGAGACCCAGTACTTC. Residues: CASSYWTLLPQETQYF.

The J gene is TRBJ1-2, the V gene TRBV3-1 (or the pseudogene TRBV3-2); tentatively, D is TRBD1 (5 bases). The V end was cut by 3 bases, the J end by 8 bases, with 13 bases between. The CDR3 is 13 amino acids. Germline CDR1 and CDR2: LGHDT and YNNKEL (reference sequence). The CDR3 DNA reads as TGTGCCAGCAGCCATCGGGGGAGTGGGGGCTACACCTTC. The encoded protein is CASSHRGSGGYTF.

CDR3 region: CASSTRQFGELFF. The CDR3 DNA reads TGTGCCAGCAGTACCCGACAGTTTGGGGAGCTGTTTTTT. This chain links TRBV6-6 with TRBJ2-2; TRBD1 is a possible D gene (5 bases). CDR3 size: 13 residues. V was shortened by 5 bases and J by 8 bases, with 12 bases between the two germline ends. Germline lookup yields CDR1 MNHNY and CDR2 SVGAGI (reference sequence).

This clone occurred once. This chain links TRBV15 with TRBJ2-7, with D perhaps being TRBD1 or TRBD2 (5 bases each). Germline V gene data show CDR1 as LNHNV and CDR2 as YYDKDF (reference sequence). CDR3 size: 12 residues. V was pared by 5 bases and J by 9 bases, with 14 bases between. CDR3 nucleotide sequence: TGTGCCACCAGCGGGGACGGAGATGGGCAGTACTTC. Its protein product is CATSGDGDGQYF.

This chain links TRBV27 with TRBJ2-6; D is ambiguous. The V end was cut by 2 bases, the J end by 0 bases, with 5 bases between. Germline CDR1 is MNHEY and CDR2 is SMNVEV (reference sequence). The CDR3 is 15 amino acids. The CDR3 region has the DNA TGTGCCAGCAGTTTAACGCTCTCTGGGGCCAACGTCCTGACTTTC. The encoded protein is CASSLTLSGANVLTF.

J is TRBJ1-6 and V is TRBV27; weak D call: TRBD1 (6 bases). The CDR3 is 13 residues long. V was trimmed by 4 bases and J by 7 bases, leaving 8 bases between them. The germline CDR1 and CDR2 sequences are MNHEY and SMNVEV (reference sequence). The CDR3 sequence is CASSWGQNSPLHF. The CDR3 region has the DNA TGTGCCAGCAGTTGGGGACAAAATTCACCCCTCCACTTT.

This clone has only one observation. The gene calls are TRBV10-1 and TRBJ2-2; 13 positions agree with TRBD2. Losses at the gene ends were 8 bases for V and 5 bases for J; bases not matched to a gene: 2. This CDR3 spans 14 amino acids. Looked up from germline, CDR1 is WNHNN and CDR2 is SYGVQD (reference sequence). The DNA for the CDR3 is TGCGCCAGCGGGACTAGCGGGAATACCGGGGAGCTGTTTTTT. Amino acid sequence: CASGTSGNTGELFF.

The chain recombines TRBV30 with TRBJ1-2; D uncertain. V lost 5 bases and J lost 8, with 15 bases in between. The CDR3 consists of 12 residues. The germline gives CDR1 GTSNPN, CDR2 SVGIG (reference sequence). This CDR3 reads CAWETATGGYTF. CDR3 sequence (DNA): TGTGCCTGGGAAACAGCGACGGGAGGCTACACCTTC.